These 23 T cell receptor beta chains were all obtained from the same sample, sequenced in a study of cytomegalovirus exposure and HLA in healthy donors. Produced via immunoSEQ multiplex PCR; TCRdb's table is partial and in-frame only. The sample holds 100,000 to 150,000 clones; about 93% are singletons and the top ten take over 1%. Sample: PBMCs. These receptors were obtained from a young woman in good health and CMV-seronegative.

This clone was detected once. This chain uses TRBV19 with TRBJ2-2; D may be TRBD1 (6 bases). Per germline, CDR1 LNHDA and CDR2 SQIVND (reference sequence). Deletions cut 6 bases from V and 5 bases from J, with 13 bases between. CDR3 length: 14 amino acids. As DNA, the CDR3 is TGTGCCAGTAGGACGGACAGCACTACCGGGGAGCTGTTTTTT. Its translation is CASRTDSTTGELFF. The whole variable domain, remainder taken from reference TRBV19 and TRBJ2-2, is DGGITQSPKYLFRKEGQNVTLSCEQNLNHDAMYWYRQDPGQGLRLIYYSQIVNDFQKGDIAEGYSVSREKKESFPLTVTSAQKNPTAFYLCASRTDSTTGELFFGEGSRLTVL.

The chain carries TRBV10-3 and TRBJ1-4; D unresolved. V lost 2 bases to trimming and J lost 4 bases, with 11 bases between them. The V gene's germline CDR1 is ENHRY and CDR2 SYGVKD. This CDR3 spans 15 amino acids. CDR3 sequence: CAISELAAVNEKLFF. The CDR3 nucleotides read TGTGCCATCAGTGAGCTTGCGGCAGTTAATGAAAAACTGTTTTTT.

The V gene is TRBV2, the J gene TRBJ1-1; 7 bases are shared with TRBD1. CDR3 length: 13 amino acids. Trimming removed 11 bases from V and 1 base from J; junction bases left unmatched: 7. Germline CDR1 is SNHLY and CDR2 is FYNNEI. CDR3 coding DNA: TGTGCCGGTGGAGGGACAGCGAACACTGAAGCTTTCTTT. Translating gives CAGGGTANTEAFF.

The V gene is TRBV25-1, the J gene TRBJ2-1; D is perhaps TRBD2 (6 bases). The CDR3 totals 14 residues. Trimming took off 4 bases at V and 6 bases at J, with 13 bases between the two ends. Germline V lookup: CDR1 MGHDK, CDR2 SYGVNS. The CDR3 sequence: CASSGRDAANEQFF. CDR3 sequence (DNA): TGTGCCAGCAGTGGGCGGGATGCGGCCAATGAGCAGTTCTTC.

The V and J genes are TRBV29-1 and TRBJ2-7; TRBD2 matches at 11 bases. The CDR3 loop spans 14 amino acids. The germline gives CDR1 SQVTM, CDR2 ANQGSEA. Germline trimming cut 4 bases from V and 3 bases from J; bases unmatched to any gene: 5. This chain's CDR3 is CSVGPSGRLYEQYF. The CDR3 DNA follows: TGCAGCGTTGGGCCTAGCGGGAGGCTCTACGAGCAGTACTTC.

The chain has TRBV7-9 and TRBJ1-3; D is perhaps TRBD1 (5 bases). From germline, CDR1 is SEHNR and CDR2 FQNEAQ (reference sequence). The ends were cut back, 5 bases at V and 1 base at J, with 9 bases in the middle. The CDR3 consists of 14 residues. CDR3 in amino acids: CASSQGVSGNTIYF. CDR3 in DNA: TGTGCCAGCAGCCAAGGGGTATCTGGAAACACCATATATTTT. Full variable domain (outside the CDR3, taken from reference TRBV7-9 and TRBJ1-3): DTGVSQNPRHKITKRGQNVTFRCDPISEHNRLYWYRQTLGQGPEFLTYFQNEAQLEKSRLLSDRFSAERPKGSFSTLEIQRTEQGDSAMYLCASSQGVSGNTIYFGEGSWLTVV.

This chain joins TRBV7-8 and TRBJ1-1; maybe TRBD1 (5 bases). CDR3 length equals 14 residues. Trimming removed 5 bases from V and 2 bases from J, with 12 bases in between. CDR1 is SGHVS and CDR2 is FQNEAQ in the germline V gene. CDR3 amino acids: CASSPLTENTEAFF. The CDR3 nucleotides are TGTGCCAGCAGCCCATTGACAGAAAACACTGAAGCTTTCTTT.

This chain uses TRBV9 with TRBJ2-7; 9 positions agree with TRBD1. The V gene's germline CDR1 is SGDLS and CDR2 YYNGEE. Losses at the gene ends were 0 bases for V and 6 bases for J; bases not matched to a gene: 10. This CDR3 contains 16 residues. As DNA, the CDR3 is TGTGCCAGCAGCGTAGGTGTCTCGGGGACAGGGTTCGAGCAGTACTTC. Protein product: CASSVGVSGTGFEQYF. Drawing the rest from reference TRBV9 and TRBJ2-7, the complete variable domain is DSGVTQTPKHLITATGQRVTLRCSPRSGDLSVYWYQQSLDQGLQFLIQYYNGEERAKGNILERFSAQQFPDLHSELNLSSLELGDSALYFCASSVGVSGTGFEQYFGPGTRLTVT.

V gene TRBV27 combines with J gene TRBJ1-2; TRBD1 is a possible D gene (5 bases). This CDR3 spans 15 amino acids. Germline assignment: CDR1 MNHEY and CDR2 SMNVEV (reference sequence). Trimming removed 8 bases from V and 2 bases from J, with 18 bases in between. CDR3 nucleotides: TGTGCCAGCCGTTCTCCCAACAGGAGAAACTATGGCTACACCTTC. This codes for CASRSPNRRNYGYTF.

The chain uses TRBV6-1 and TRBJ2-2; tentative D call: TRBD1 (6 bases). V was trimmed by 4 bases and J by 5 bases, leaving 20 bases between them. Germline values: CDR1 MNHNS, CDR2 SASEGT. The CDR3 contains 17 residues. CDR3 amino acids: CASSATNPGHPTGELFF. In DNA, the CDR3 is TGTGCCAGCAGTGCCACGAATCCGGGACACCCGACCGGGGAGCTGTTTTTT.

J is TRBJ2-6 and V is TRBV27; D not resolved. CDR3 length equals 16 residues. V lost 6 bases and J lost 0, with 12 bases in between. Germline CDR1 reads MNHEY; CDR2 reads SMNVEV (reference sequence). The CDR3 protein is CASSTVFASGANVLTF. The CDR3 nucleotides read TGTGCCAGCAGCACAGTATTCGCCTCTGGGGCCAACGTCCTGACTTTC.

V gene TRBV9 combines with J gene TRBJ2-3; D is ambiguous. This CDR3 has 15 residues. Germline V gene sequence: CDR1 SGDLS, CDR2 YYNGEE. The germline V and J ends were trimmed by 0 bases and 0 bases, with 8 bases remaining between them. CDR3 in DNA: TGTGCCAGCAGCGTAGGCCTTGAGAGCACAGATACGCAGTATTTT. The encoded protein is CASSVGLESTDTQYF.

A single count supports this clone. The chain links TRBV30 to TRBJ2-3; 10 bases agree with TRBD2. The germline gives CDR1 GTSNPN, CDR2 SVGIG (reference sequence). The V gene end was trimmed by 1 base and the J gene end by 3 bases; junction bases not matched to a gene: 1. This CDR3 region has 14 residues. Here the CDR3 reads CAWSASGSTDTQYF. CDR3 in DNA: TGTGCCTGGAGTGCTAGCGGGAGTACAGATACGCAGTATTTT.

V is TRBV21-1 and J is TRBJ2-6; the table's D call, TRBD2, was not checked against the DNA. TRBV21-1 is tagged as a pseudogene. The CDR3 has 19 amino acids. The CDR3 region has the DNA TGTGCCAGCAACATCGCGGGGAGACTAGCTTTTACTGGGGCCAACGTCCTGACTTTC. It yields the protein CASNIAGRLAFTGANVLTF.

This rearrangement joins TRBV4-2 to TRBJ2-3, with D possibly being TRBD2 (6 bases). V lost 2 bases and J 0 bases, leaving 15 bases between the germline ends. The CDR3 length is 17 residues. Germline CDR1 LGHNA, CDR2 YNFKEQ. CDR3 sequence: CASSQSGTHTSTDTQYF. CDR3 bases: TGTGCCAGCAGCCAATCCGGGACTCACACTAGCACAGATACGCAGTATTTT.

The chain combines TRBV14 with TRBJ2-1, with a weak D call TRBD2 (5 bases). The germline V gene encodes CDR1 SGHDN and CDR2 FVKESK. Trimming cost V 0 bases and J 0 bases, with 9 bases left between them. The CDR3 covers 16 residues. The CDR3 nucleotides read TGTGCCAGCAGCCAAGAGAGGGCCAGCTCCTACAATGAGCAGTTCTTC. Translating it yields CASSQERASSYNEQFF.

Written as DNA, the CDR3 is TGTGCCAGCAGTTACTCGGAGACAGGCAATCAGCCCCAGCATTTT. The encoded protein is CASSYSETGNQPQHF. The chain uses TRBV6-6 and TRBJ1-5; TRBD1 is a possible D gene (5 bases). Germline-derived CDR1 and CDR2 are MNHNY and SVGAGI (reference sequence). This CDR3 is built from 15 residues. Between the trimmed V and J ends, which lost 0 bases and 2 bases, there was a span of 8 bases.

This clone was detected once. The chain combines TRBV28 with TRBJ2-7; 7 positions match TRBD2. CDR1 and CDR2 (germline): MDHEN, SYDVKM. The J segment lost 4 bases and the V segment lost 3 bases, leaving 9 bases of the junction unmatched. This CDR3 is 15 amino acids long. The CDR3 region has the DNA TGTGCCAGCAGTTTCGCTAGGCTAGCGGCTTACGAGCAGTACTTC. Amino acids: CASSFARLAAYEQYF.

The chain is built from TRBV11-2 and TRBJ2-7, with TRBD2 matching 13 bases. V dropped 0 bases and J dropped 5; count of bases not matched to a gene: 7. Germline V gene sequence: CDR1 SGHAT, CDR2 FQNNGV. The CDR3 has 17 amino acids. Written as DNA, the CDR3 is TGTGCCAGCAGCTTAGAGGGACTAGCGGGAATAGGAAACGAGCAGTACTTC. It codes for CASSLEGLAGIGNEQYF.

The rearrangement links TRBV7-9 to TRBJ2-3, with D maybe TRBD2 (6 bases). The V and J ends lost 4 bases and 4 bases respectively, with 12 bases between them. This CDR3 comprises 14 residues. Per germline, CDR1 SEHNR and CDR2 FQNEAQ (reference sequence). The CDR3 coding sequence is TGTGCCAGCAGCTCCTCCGGGGGATCAGATACGCAGTATTTT. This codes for CASSSSGGSDTQYF.

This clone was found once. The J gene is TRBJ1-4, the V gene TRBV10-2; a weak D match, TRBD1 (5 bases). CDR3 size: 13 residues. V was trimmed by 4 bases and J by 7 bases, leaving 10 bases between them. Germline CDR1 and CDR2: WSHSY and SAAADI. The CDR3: CASSGGAGEKLFF. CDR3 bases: TGCGCCAGCAGTGGCGGGGCGGGTGAAAAACTGTTTTTT.

The CDR3 loop is CASSLERGSAYEQYF. In DNA form, the CDR3 reads TGTGCCAGCAGCCTGGAGCGGGGGTCGGCTTACGAGCAGTACTTC. The chain links TRBV11-2 to TRBJ2-7; 8 nucleotides agree with TRBD2. The CDR3 loop spans 15 amino acids. J lost 4 bases, V lost 5 bases, and 10 bases had no gene match. CDR1 and CDR2 (germline): SGHAT, FQNNGV.

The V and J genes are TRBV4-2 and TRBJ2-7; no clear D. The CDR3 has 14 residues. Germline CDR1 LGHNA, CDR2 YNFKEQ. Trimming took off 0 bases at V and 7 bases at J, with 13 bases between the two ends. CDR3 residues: CASSQDSSAGEQYF. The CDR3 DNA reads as TGTGCCAGCAGCCAAGACTCTAGTGCCGGGGAGCAGTACTTC.